These 11 T cell receptor beta chains came from one sample sequenced in a study of T cells in Graves' hyperthyroidism and ophthalmopathy. Amplified regions were TCR beta CDR3 sequences from RNA transcripts. A first-round RT-PCR of the TCR CDR3 used the HTBI primer set. TCRdb itself ran the multiplex PCR reads through MiXCR, one entry per CDR3 protein. This table holds around 290,000 distinct CDR3 sequences, roughly an eighth found once. Specimen: blood. The receptors originated from a woman aged 40 to 50 with Graves' hyperthyroidism.

This clonotype appeared many times. V and J are TRBV2 and TRBJ2-5; D call uncertain. The CDR3 runs 15 residues. Germline V gives CDR1 SNHLY, CDR2 FYNNEI. V lost 0 bases to trimming and J lost 5 bases, with 13 bases between them. DNA for the CDR3: TGTGCCAGCAGTGAAGCAGAGCGTTACATGGAGACCCAGTACTTC. Its translation: CASSEAERYMETQYF.

This clonotype appeared a few times. The rearrangement links TRBV19 to TRBJ2-1; maybe TRBD1 (5 bases). Germline lookup yields CDR1 LNHDA and CDR2 SQIVND (reference sequence). With 3 bases removed from V and 6 bases from J, the gap between germline ends came to 9 bases. The CDR3 runs to 13 residues. In DNA form, the CDR3 reads TGTGCCAGTAGTATTACCAGGGCCAATGAGCAGTTCTTC. It yields the protein CASSITRANEQFF.

J is TRBJ2-3 and V is TRBV27; D might be TRBD1 (5 bases). Per germline, CDR1 MNHEY and CDR2 SMNVEV (reference sequence). This CDR3 is 14 amino acids long. Trimming cost V 6 bases and J 5 bases, with 15 bases left between them. The CDR3 loop is CASSPQGGRDTQYF. CDR3 coding DNA: TGTGCCAGCAGCCCTCAGGGTGGCCGAGATACGCAGTATTTT.

This clonotype appeared many times. The genes are TRBV5-5 and TRBJ1-5; D gene ambiguous. Trimming removed 4 bases at V and 4 bases at J, with 9 bases between. Germline V lookup: CDR1 SGHKS, CDR2 YYEKEE (reference sequence). The CDR3 has 13 residues. CDR3 in DNA: TGTGCCAGCAGCCAGGACGGTAATCAGCCCCAGCATTTT. Its protein product is CASSQDGNQPQHF.

The V gene is TRBV20-1, the J gene TRBJ2-1; D is tentatively TRBD1 or TRBD2 (5 bases each). V dropped 7 bases and J dropped 10 bases, with 26 bases sitting between them. The CDR3 consists of 15 residues. The germline CDR1 and CDR2 sequences are DFQATT and SNEGSKA (reference sequence). Here the CDR3 DNA reads TGCAGTGAAGCGCGGCCGGGACCGGACAATTTCGAGCAGTTCTTC. Translated: CSEARPGPDNFEQFF.

Many counts were recorded for this clonotype. An end of the junction differs from the germline gene, which may be a read error. This sequence joins TRBV6-1 and TRBJ2-7; 8 bases are shared with TRBD1. Germline-derived CDR1 and CDR2 are MNHNS and SASEGT. This CDR3 spans 14 amino acids. CDR3 in DNA: TGTGCCAGCCGTGATCAGGGGGCAACCTACGAGCAGTACTTC. Translating gives CASRDQGATYEQYF.

There are a few counts of this clonotype. V gene TRBV27 combines with J gene TRBJ2-5; TRBD2 matches 9 bases. Trimming removed 5 bases from V and 2 bases from J; junction bases left unmatched: 12. CDR1 and CDR2 from the germline V gene are MNHEY and SMNVEV (reference sequence). CDR3 length: 17 residues. CDR3 coding DNA: TGTGCCAGCAGTGTACGGCCACTCAGCGGGAGGCAAGAGACCCAGTACTTC. It translates to CASSVRPLSGRQETQYF.

Many counts were recorded for this clonotype. V gene TRBV30 combines with J gene TRBJ2-7; no clear D. The germline CDR1 and CDR2 sequences are GTSNPN and SVGIG (reference sequence). Trimming took off 0 bases at V and 0 bases at J, with 6 bases between the two ends. CDR3 length: 13 amino acids. The CDR3 DNA reads as TGTGCCTGGAGTGTGCCTTCCTCCTACGAGCAGTACTTC. It yields the protein CAWSVPSSYEQYF.

CDR3 sequence (DNA): TGTGCCAGCAGGAGGGGGGGCATAGATACGCAGTATTTT. Encoded protein: CASRRGGIDTQYF. The chain combines TRBV12-3 or TRBV12-4 with TRBJ2-3, with D perhaps TRBD2 (7 bases). V dropped 6 bases and J dropped 5 bases, with 12 bases sitting between them. There are 13 residues in the CDR3.

This clonotype showed up many times. The chain carries TRBV2 and TRBJ1-4; D is unclear. Germline V CDR1 and CDR2: SNHLY, FYNNEI. V was shortened by 7 bases and J by 8 bases, with 11 bases between the two germline ends. The CDR3 is made up of 12 amino acids. CDR3 bases: TGTGCCAGCAAGGGCCTGGGGGAAAAACTGTTTTTT. Its protein product is CASKGLGEKLFF.

This clonotype was seen repeatedly, ten times or more. This chain connects TRBV2 to TRBJ2-4, with D possibly matching TRBD1 (6 bases). Germline values: CDR1 SNHLY, CDR2 FYNNEI. The V gene lost 4 bases and the J gene lost 0 bases, with 10 bases spanning the gap. This CDR3 contains 15 residues. CDR3 in amino acids: CASSGGQIAKNIQYF. For the CDR3, the DNA is TGTGCCAGCAGTGGGGGGCAGATAGCCAAAAACATTCAGTACTTC.